These T cell receptor beta chains were read from a single sample in a study of human T cells and chemical hapten exposure. One entry per CDR3 protein results from TCRdb running MiXCR on the RACE reads. Here the sample spans tens of thousands of distinct CDR3 sequences, roughly a tenth being singletons. Here the sequenced sample was whole blood, taken in connection with sensitization to the hapten diphenylcyclopropenone (DPC). These receptors were collected from a woman between 40 and 50 years old with alopecia areata. Some clones in this sample may be carry-over from other donors' samples. The CDR3 runs from the conserved cysteine through the conserved F or W. Fields, in order: D gene, V gene, J gene, clone size, CDR3 protein, CDR3 DNA. A D gene is named only where the DNA matches it firmly. Part of the rows lack a size; the others show once, few, many or a class for expanded clones.

.,TRBV11-2,TRBJ1-5,many,CASSLDSLRNQPQHF,TGTGCCAGCAGCTTGGACAGTTTACGGAATCAGCCCCAGCATTTT
.,TRBV30,TRBJ2-6,.,CAWSVRRGLSAGANVLTF,TGTGCCTGGAGTGTACGAAGGGGACTCTCGGCTGGGGCCAACGTCCTGACTTTC
.,TRBV7-2,TRBJ1-5,many,CASSRDIGNQPQHF,TGTGCCAGCAGCCGGGACATTGGAAATCAGCCCCAGCATTTT
.,TRBV6-6,TRBJ2-7,many,CASSYGRGQSYEQYF,TGTGCCAGCAGTTACGGGCGGGGGCAGTCCTACGAGCAGTACTTC
.,TRBV15,TRBJ2-5,few,CATSLGHIQETQYF,TGTGCCACCAGCTTGGGACACATACAAGAGACCCAGTACTTC
.,TRBV25-1,TRBJ1-6,few,CASLHPAAVTLHF,TGTGCCAGCCTCCACCCCGCGGCCGTCACCCTCCACTTT
TRBD2,TRBV27,TRBJ2-5,few,CASSPAFWGGTQYF,TGTGCCAGCAGTCCCGCCTTCTGGGGGGGGACCCAGTACTTC
TRBD2,TRBV7-9,TRBJ2-3,many,CASSLLRGSTDTQYF,TGTGCCAGCAGCTTATTGCGGGGGAGCACAGATACGCAGTATTTT
.,TRBV7-2,TRBJ2-5,.,CASSLAGGVPEETQYF,TGTGCCAGCAGCTTAGCCGGAGGGGTCCCGGAGGAGACCCAGTACTTC
.,TRBV5-1,TRBJ1-4,many,CASSLDGPGSIEKLFF,TGCGCCAGCAGCTTGGATGGTCCGGGGAGCATTGAAAAACTGTTTTTT
.,TRBV6-6,TRBJ1-5,many,CASSYAGQPQHF,TGTGCCAGCAGTTACGCCGGTCAGCCCCAGCATTTT
.,TRBV28,TRBJ1-5,many,CASSQGTFNQPQHF,TGTGCCAGCAGCCAAGGGACTTTCAATCAGCCCCAGCATTTT
.,TRBV18,TRBJ2-2,many,CASSPPAQSGELFF,TGTGCCAGCTCACCACCGGCTCAGTCCGGGGAGCTGTTTTTT
.,TRBV6-2/TRBV6-3,TRBJ1-1,.,CATKQSGTEAFF,TGTGCCACCAAGCAATCGGGCACTGAAGCTTTCTTT
.,TRBV11-2,TRBJ2-7,.,CASSLTVVGNEQYF,TGTGCCAGCAGCTTAACGGTGGTAGGGAACGAGCAGTACTTC
.,TRBV19,TRBJ1-5,.,CASSIGDYSNQPQHF,TGTGCCAGTAGTATAGGGGATTATAGCAATCAGCCCCAGCATTTT
TRBD2,TRBV19,TRBJ2-1,many,CASSATSGVYNEQFF,TGTGCCAGTAGTGCCACTAGCGGGGTGTACAATGAGCAGTTCTTC
TRBD1,TRBV5-4,TRBJ1-2,many,CASSWDRGNGYTF,TGTGCCAGCAGCTGGGACAGGGGGAACGGCTACACCTTC
TRBD1,TRBV4-2,TRBJ2-5,many,CASSSRDRGEETQYF,TGTGCCAGCAGCAGCCGGGACAGAGGAGAAGAGACCCAGTACTTC
.,TRBV29-1,TRBJ1-1,.,CSVRPGTYTEAFF,TGCAGCGTTCGGCCAGGGACTTACACTGAAGCTTTCTTT
.,TRBV18,TRBJ2-1,.,CASSPGQNNEQFF,TGTGCCAGCTCACCCGGACAGAACAATGAGCAGTTCTTC
.,TRBV7-8,TRBJ1-2,few,CASSLGLFGYTF,TGTGCCAGCAGCTTAGGTCTCTTTGGCTACACCTTC
.,TRBV2,TRBJ2-7,.,CASGAGSYEQYF,TGTGCCAGCGGGGCAGGGTCCTACGAGCAGTACTTC
.,TRBV11-3,TRBJ2-2,.,CASSFRELFF,TGTGCCAGCAGCTTTAGGGAGCTGTTTTTT
TRBD1,TRBV3-1,TRBJ2-7,many,CASSRFRDSSYEQYF,TGTGCCAGCAGCCGCTTCCGGGACAGCTCCTACGAGCAGTACTTC
.,TRBV5-5,TRBJ2-3,many,CASSLARADTQYF,TGTGCCAGCAGCTTGGCTAGAGCAGATACGCAGTATTTT
.,TRBV11-2,TRBJ2-5,many,CASSLAGVETQYF,TGTGCCAGCAGCTTAGCAGGGGTAGAGACCCAGTACTTC
.,TRBV6-5,TRBJ2-7,few,CASTHRVTYEQYF,TGTGCCAGCACCCACCGGGTGACCTACGAGCAGTACTTC
.,TRBV5-5,TRBJ2-2,many,CASSGGDGTGELFF,TGTGCCAGCAGTGGAGGGGATGGCACCGGGGAGCTGTTTTTT
.,TRBV24-1,TRBJ1-2,many,CATSSNLNYGYTF,TGTGCCACCAGCTCAAACCTAAATTATGGCTACACCTTC
TRBD2,TRBV15,TRBJ2-1,.,CATGGGVYNEQFF,TGTGCCACCGGCGGGGGGGTCTACAATGAGCAGTTCTTC
TRBD2,TRBV19,TRBJ2-7,many,CASSAGLAGDSYEQYF,TGTGCCAGTAGTGCCGGACTAGCGGGGGACTCCTACGAGCAGTACTTC
.,TRBV6-2/TRBV6-3,TRBJ2-3,few,CASRAGLDTQYF,TGTGCCAGCCGGGCAGGGCTCGATACGCAGTATTTT
.,TRBV29-1,TRBJ1-4,many,CSAARQEEEKLFF,TGCAGCGCCGCCCGACAGGAGGAGGAAAAACTGTTTTTT
TRBD1,TRBV29-1,TRBJ2-7,.,CSVKGQGSSYEQYF,TGCAGCGTTAAGGGACAGGGTAGCTCCTACGAGCAGTACTTC
.,TRBV20-1,TRBJ1-5,many,CSARVGGPNQPQHF,TGCAGTGCTAGGGTGGGGGGCCCCAATCAGCCCCAGCATTTT
.,TRBV7-2,TRBJ1-5,many,CASSPGHGGNQPQHF,TGTGCCAGCAGCCCCGGACATGGGGGAAATCAGCCCCAGCATTTT
TRBD1,TRBV4-1,TRBJ2-2,few,CASSQDPGQGWLFF,TGCGCCAGCAGCCAAGACCCGGGACAGGGGTGGCTGTTTTTT
TRBD1,TRBV6-6,TRBJ1-1,many,CASSGGGTGATYTEAFF,TGTGCCAGCTCAGGGGGGGGGACAGGGGCCACCTACACTGAAGCTTTCTTT
.,TRBV3-2,TRBJ2-6,few,CASSQSGVGANVLTF,TGTGCCAGCAGCCAGTCAGGGGTGGGGGCCAACGTCCTGACTTTC
.,TRBV2,TRBJ1-6,many,CAIRLSSYNSPLHF,TGTGCCATCCGGTTGAGCTCCTATAATTCACCCCTCCACTTT
.,TRBV19,TRBJ2-1,.,CASSIMQDNEQFF,TGTGCCAGTAGTATAATGCAGGACAATGAGCAGTTCTTC
.,TRBV7-2,TRBJ1-2,many,CASSFRVYGYTF,TGTGCCAGCAGCTTTCGGGTCTATGGCTACACCTTC
.,TRBV29-1,TRBJ2-2,many,CSVELAGANTGELFF,TGCAGCGTTGAACTCGCGGGTGCGAACACCGGGGAGCTGTTTTTT
.,TRBV4-1,TRBJ1-2,many,CASSQPGQPTYGYTF,TGCGCCAGCAGCCAACCCGGACAGCCAACCTATGGCTACACCTTC
.,TRBV4-2,TRBJ2-3,many,CASSQDLRGQYLTDTQYF,TGTGCCAGCAGCCAAGACTTGCGGGGACAGTATCTCACAGATACGCAGTATTTT
.,TRBV18,TRBJ1-1,many,CASTLTENTEAFF,TGTGCCAGCACACTGACAGAGAACACTGAAGCTTTCTTT
TRBD1,TRBV7-9,TRBJ1-2,many,CASSLGGTGNYGYTF,TGTGCCAGCAGCTTAGGGGGGACAGGCAACTATGGCTACACCTTC
.,TRBV3-1,TRBJ2-7,many,CASSQEYGTLAYEQYF,TGTGCCAGCAGCCAAGAATATGGGACTTTAGCCTACGAGCAGTACTTC
.,TRBV7-9,TRBJ1-1,many,CASSWGLVTNTEAFF,TGTGCCAGCAGCTGGGGTCTCGTGACGAACACTGAAGCTTTCTTT
.,TRBV3-1,TRBJ1-4,many,CASSLGPNEKLFF,TGTGCCAGCAGCCTTGGACCTAATGAAAAACTGTTTTTT
.,TRBV5-4,TRBJ2-7,many,CASSLLGFYEQYF,TGTGCCAGCAGCTTGCTGGGTTTCTACGAGCAGTACTTC
.,TRBV11-2,TRBJ2-5,few,CASSLEGGATPAQYF,TGTGCCAGCAGCTTAGAAGGGGGGGCGACTCCAGCCCAGTACTTC